The sequence of this T cell receptor (beta chain) was determined in a study of OX40 agonist ivuxolimab in advanced cancers. The table came from immunoSEQ multiplex PCR; TCRdb's copy has only in-frame clones and leaves some out. Seen here are tens of thousands of clones, 85% to 95% observed once, and the top ten hold 13% to 15%. The CDR3 consists of 13 residues. The V gene's germline CDR1 is MGHDK and CDR2 SYGVNS. V was pared by 3 bases and J by 3 bases, with 8 bases between. Study observations and caveats: Expanded clones were, on average, more numerous among CD8+ T cells than CD4+.

As for this clone: Its matching antigen is unknown.

This specimen consisted of CD4+ or CD8+ T cells sorted from blood, obtained in a trial of the OX40 agonist ivuxolimab. The TCR comes from an adult with an advanced solid tumor such as melanoma, head and neck, liver or kidney cancer. The rearrangement uses TRBV25-1 and TRBJ1-2; no clear D. The CDR3 nucleotides read TGTGCCAGCAGTGAGAGGGTGGACTATGGCTACACCTTC. Amino acid sequence: CASSERVDYGYTF.